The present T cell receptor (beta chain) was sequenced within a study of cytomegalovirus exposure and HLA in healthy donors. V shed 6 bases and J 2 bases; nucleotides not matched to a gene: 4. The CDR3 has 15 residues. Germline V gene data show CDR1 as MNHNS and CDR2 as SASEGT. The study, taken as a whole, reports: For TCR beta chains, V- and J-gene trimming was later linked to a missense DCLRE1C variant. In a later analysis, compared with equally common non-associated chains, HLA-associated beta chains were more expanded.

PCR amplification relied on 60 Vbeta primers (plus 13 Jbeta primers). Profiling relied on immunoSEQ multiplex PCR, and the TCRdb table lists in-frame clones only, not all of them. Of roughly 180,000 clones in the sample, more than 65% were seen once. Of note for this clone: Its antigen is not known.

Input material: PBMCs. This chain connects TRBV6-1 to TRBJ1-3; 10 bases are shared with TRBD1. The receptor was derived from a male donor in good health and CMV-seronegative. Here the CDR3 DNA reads TGTGCCAGCAGCTTTGACAGGGGGCCTGGAAACACCATATATTTT. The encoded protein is CASSFDRGPGNTIYF.